This TCR beta chain was recovered during a study of T cell responses to AZD1222 COVID-19 vaccine (dated by TCRdb to about 2021). With respect to the entire study: TCR sequencing was performed for fewer than 250 trial participants, of whom 200 to 220 were given two doses of AZD1222 and some 26 were given two doses of MenACWY control vaccine. Trial participants were enrolled by age into subgroups of 18-55, 56-69 and 70-plus years, and around 150, 28 and 57 TCR-sequenced participants, respectively, were included in these subgroups. Points the paper makes about the study in general: Participants were mostly white British, with more females than males. The authors suggested clonal diversity may have been underestimated. The 56-69-year group was small, and its depth increase did not reach significance, likely because of low power. Because no day 14 peak-response samples were available, the repertoires could be characterized only after the peak T cell response. Reportedly, close to half of the unique spike-specific TCRs recognized epitopes lying outside the regions that are mutated in the B.1.351 and B.1.1.7 variants. The whole spike protein was spanned by vaccine-associated CD4 TCRs, and dominant responses were seen in regions 160-218 and 743-854. Conclusions about previously exposed vaccinees are limited because only a handful of AZD1222 recipients were SARS-CoV-2 seropositive at baseline. Spike-specific TCR breadth and depth rose significantly after two AZD1222 doses compared with day 0 and with MenACWY recipients.

What this sample's time point label stands for: baseline before first vaccination. Interpreted using the paper, the treatment or condition label stands for: meningococcal conjugate vaccine given as trial control. The vaccinee samples were drawn from two UK trials, COV001 and COV002, one of which was a single-blind randomized controlled phase 2/3 trial testing AZD1222 (ChAdOx1 nCoV-19) in healthy adults. For TCRbeta chain sequencing, PBMC samples from trial participants were taken at day 0 and at day 28 after the second dose. CDR1 and CDR2 are drawn from the germline V gene (reference sequence): GTSNPN, SVGIG. The germline V end is reduced by 0 bases and the J end by 12 bases; junction bases left unmatched: 11. The CDR3, cysteine through phenylalanine, is 14 amino acids long. Of the read, only the CDR3 DNA is kept; its 42 bases are in frame from base 1. The CDR3 regions of human TCRbeta chains were analyzed by immunosequencing. As for the original processing: TCRs in the repertoires were matched against a reference library of SARS-CoV-2-specific TCRs that had been generated with the MIRA antigen-specificity platform. Breadth was defined as the fraction of unique TCRs that were SARS-CoV-2-associated. Depth was defined as the fraction of total T cells that were SARS-CoV-2-associated. Using the MIRA data, each spike-specific TCR was assigned both to the spike region to which the TCR was reactive and to a CD4 or CD8 class. Log10-transformed breadth and depth values were compared by one-way ANOVA with Sidak's multiple comparisons tests. Sourced from immuneACCESS, this table was stored by TCRdb with only in-frame sequences that have V and J called. A share of the clones is absent; for the studies checked, an unresolved V gene accounts for under half, and the remainder has no known explanation. Clonal size and the V and J genes are those of that table, whereas D and trimming came from the DNA. The sample table shows approximately 160,000 clones, and about nine tenths are seen once. 3% to 4% of the sample is in the top ten clones.

Of note for this clone: Its antigen remains unidentified. Base qualities are missing; no much larger clone stands one base away.

The V gene is TRBV30 and the J gene is TRBJ2-1; the junction holds 7 bases that match TRBD1. The receptor comes from an adult in good health. The input for sequencing was peripheral blood, taken on day 0 of MenACWY control vaccination. The CDR3 region has the sequence CAWSVTFRGRGQFF. At the DNA level, the sequence is TGTGCCTGGAGTGTAACTTTTAGGGGGCGAGGGCAGTTCTTC.